Following are 13 T cell receptor beta chains from one sample sequenced in a study of CD8 T cells in Susac syndrome. cDNA came from about 0.5 to 1 ug RNA primed by random hexamers. Via MiXCR, TCRdb re-called the immunoSEQ multiplex PCR reads, giving one row per CDR3 protein. The table records tens of thousands of distinct CDR3 sequences, about 94% of them present only once. Input material: CD8+ T cells from PBMCs. The source of these receptors is a human donor with Susac syndrome.

J is TRBJ2-7 and V is TRBV24-1; 8 bases map to TRBD1. CDR3 length: 14 amino acids. Trimming at V came to 6 bases and at J to 1 base, leaving 4 bases not matched to a gene. Germline V gene lookup returns CDR1 KGHDR and CDR2 SFDVKD. The CDR3 here is CATSPRTGSYEQYF. The CDR3 DNA sequence: TGTGCCACCAGTCCAAGGACAGGGTCCTACGAGCAGTACTTC.

This clonotype was observed a handful of times. The genes are TRBV11-2 and TRBJ2-1; TRBD2 aligns across 9 bases. Germline V lookup: CDR1 SGHAT, CDR2 FQNNGV. V shed 3 bases and J 5 bases; nucleotides not matched to a gene: 2. This CDR3 is 14 amino acids long. The CDR3 loop is CASSFPSGNNEQFF. The CDR3 DNA sequence: TGTGCCAGCAGCTTCCCTAGCGGGAACAATGAGCAGTTCTTC.

The chain has TRBV7-9 and TRBJ2-2, with 7 bases matching TRBD1. This CDR3 contains 15 residues. V lost 0 bases, J lost 4 bases, and 2 bases stayed unmatched. The V gene's germline CDR1 is SEHNR and CDR2 FQNEAQ (reference sequence). CDR3 in amino acids: CASSLAGQITGELFF. The CDR3 DNA reads as TGTGCCAGCAGCTTAGCGGGACAGATCACCGGGGAGCTGTTTTTT. The variable domain in full, completed from reference TRBV7-9 and TRBJ2-2, reads DTGVSQNPRHKITKRGQNVTFRCDPISEHNRLYWYRQTLGQGPEFLTYFQNEAQLEKSRLLSDRFSAERPKGSFSTLEIQRTEQGDSAMYLCASSLAGQITGELFFGEGSRLTVL.

This clonotype has only one observation. V is TRBV6-4 and J is TRBJ2-1, with no clear D. Germline CDR1 is MRHNA and CDR2 is SNTAGT. This CDR3 comprises 13 residues. Trimming shortened V by 1 base and J by 2 bases, and 3 bases separated the two germline ends. Written as DNA, the CDR3 is TGTGCCAGCAGTGACTACCCCTACAATGAGCAGTTCTTC. Translated: CASSDYPYNEQFF.

J is TRBJ2-5 and V is TRBV7-2, with 12 positions matching TRBD2. In germline, CDR1 is SGHTA, CDR2 FQGNSA. Unmatched junction bases numbered 15, after V lost 5 bases and J lost 5 bases. This CDR3 spans 18 amino acids. The CDR3 bases are TGTGCCAGCAGCACATCAGATTGGCTAGCGGGAGGGTCGGAGACCCAGTACTTC. This sequence encodes CASSTSDWLAGGSETQYF.

This clonotype was seen a single time. The gene calls are TRBV28 and TRBJ2-5; tentative D call: TRBD2 (7 bases). Trimming left V 5 bases short and J 5 bases short, with 18 bases between. This CDR3 has 15 amino acids. Germline values: CDR1 MDHEN, CDR2 SYDVKM. CDR3 DNA sequence: TGTGCCAGCAGTCCCGGAGGGGGGGATGGGGAGACCCAGTACTTC. The encoded protein is CASSPGGGDGETQYF.

The chain has TRBV7-2 and TRBJ2-3; tentatively, D is TRBD1 or TRBD2 (5 bases each). Germline assignment: CDR1 SGHTA and CDR2 FQGNSA. With 0 bases removed from V and 5 bases from J, the gap between germline ends came to 15 bases. There are 16 residues in the CDR3. CDR3 DNA: TGTGCCAGCAGCTTAGCCCCTGGGGCGGCGGGAGATACGCAGTATTTT. Protein: CASSLAPGAAGDTQYF.

This clonotype was observed a single time. This chain connects TRBV15 to TRBJ2-7; 9 bases match TRBD1. V lost 7 bases to trimming and J lost 2 bases; unmatched junction nucleotides: 6. Germline lookup yields CDR1 LNHNV and CDR2 YYDKDF (reference sequence). CDR3 size: 14 residues. The CDR3 loop is CATNSDRGPYEQYF. The CDR3 nucleotides read TGTGCCACCAACTCGGACAGGGGACCCTACGAGCAGTACTTC.

The V call is TRBV20-1, the J call TRBJ2-3; 8 bases agree with TRBD2. There are 17 residues in the CDR3. V lost 5 bases, J lost 4 bases, and 17 bases stayed unmatched. CDR1 and CDR2 (germline): DFQATT, SNEGSKA (reference sequence). The CDR3 coding sequence is TGCAGTGCTGGCTTGAGCGGGGGCCTCTCAGCCCCAGATACGCAGTATTTT. It specifies CSAGLSGGLSAPDTQYF.

The chain recombines TRBV27 with TRBJ2-1; 10 bases are shared with TRBD1. Germline V gene sequence: CDR1 MNHEY, CDR2 SMNVEV (reference sequence). Trimming cost V 10 bases and J 8 bases; bases outside gene matches: 5. The CDR3 has 12 residues. The CDR3 protein is CATGTGEDEQFF. The CDR3 DNA sequence: TGTGCCACCGGGACAGGGGAGGATGAGCAGTTCTTC.

The CDR3 region has the DNA TGCAGCGTGCCCCAGCGGGACCCAGGAGATACGCAGTATTTT. Translation gives CSVPQRDPGDTQYF. The V gene is TRBV29-1, the J gene TRBJ2-3, with 7 bases aligning to TRBD2. Germline values: CDR1 SQVTM, CDR2 ANQGSEA. This CDR3 is built from 14 residues. V lost 6 bases and J lost 5; bases outside the gene matches: 11.

The chain couples TRBV27 to TRBJ1-5; D not resolved. This CDR3 region has 13 residues. Trimming removed 7 bases at V and 0 bases at J, with 7 bases between. In germline, CDR1 is MNHEY, CDR2 SMNVEV (reference sequence). The CDR3 DNA reads as TGTGCCAGCAAACCATATAGCAATCAGCCCCAGCATTTT. This sequence encodes CASKPYSNQPQHF.

In its sample, this clonotype was seen a few times. The chain couples TRBV5-1 to TRBJ1-5, with D possibly TRBD1 on 5 matching bases. CDR1 SGHRS and CDR2 YFSETQ come from the germline V gene. V gave up 4 bases and J gave up 3 bases, with 14 bases separating them. The CDR3 is made up of 15 amino acids. The CDR3 DNA is TGCGCCAGCAGCCTGGGTCTCGGGACCAATCAGCCCCAGCATTTT. This encodes CASSLGLGTNQPQHF.